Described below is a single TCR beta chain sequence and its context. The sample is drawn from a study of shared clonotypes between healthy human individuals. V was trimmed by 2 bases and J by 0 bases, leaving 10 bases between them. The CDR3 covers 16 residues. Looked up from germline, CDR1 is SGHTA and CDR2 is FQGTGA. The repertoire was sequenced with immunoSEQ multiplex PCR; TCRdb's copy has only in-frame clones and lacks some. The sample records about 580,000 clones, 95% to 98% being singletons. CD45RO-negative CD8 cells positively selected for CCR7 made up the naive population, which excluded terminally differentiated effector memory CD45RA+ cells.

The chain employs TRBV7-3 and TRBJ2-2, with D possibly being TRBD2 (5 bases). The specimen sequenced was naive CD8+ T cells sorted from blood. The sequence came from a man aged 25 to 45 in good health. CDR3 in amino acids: CASSLRADPNTGELFF. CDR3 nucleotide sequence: TGTGCCAGCAGCTTACGAGCGGACCCGAACACCGGGGAGCTGTTTTTT.